This T cell receptor (beta chain) was captured by sequencing in a study of CD8+ T cells in alopecia areata. Both peripheral blood and punch biopsies of lesional scalp skin were obtained from patients who had alopecia areata. Germline CDR1 and CDR2: SGHNT and YYREEE (reference sequence). This CDR3 contains 11 residues. V dropped 4 bases and J dropped 10; count of bases not matched to a gene: 1. Once RNA had been extracted, it was reverse transcribed into cDNA to act as the sequencing template. Sequenced by immunoSEQ multiplex PCR; TCRdb stores in-frame clones only, minus some. In the table there are roughly 14,000 clones, under 65% of which are singletons.

The chain joins TRBV5-4 to TRBJ2-1; 8 bases are shared with TRBD2. This TCR derives from a human donor with alopecia areata. The sequencing here drew on skin, taken at week 0. CDR3 bases: TGTGCCAGCAGCCCGGGGGGGGAGCAGTTCTTC. Protein product: CASSPGGEQFF.